These T cell receptor beta chains were read from a single sample in a study of control samples from healthy donors and cancer patients. Profiled with immunoSEQ multiplex PCR; TCRdb holds only in-frame clones, not every one. Of about 170,000 clones in the sample, roughly 89% were seen once. Material: blood. Every receptor here comes from a man aged 25-45 years in good health. Both conserved end residues are part of each CDR3. A D gene is named only where the DNA matches it firmly. Rows may omit the clone size; those that give it use once, few, many or a size class.

abundance,v_gene,j_gene,d_gene,CDR3aa,CDR3nt
-,TRBV14,TRBJ2-1,-,CASSQAEGGQFF,TGTGCCAGCAGCCAAGCGGAGGGTGGGCAGTTCTTC
-,TRBV6-2/TRBV6-3,TRBJ2-3,TRBD2,CASCRSSGAVADTQYF,TGTGCCAGCTGCCGCTCTAGCGGGGCGGTCGCAGATACGCAGTATTTT
-,TRBV5-1,TRBJ2-2,-,CASSLALATGELFF,TGCGCCAGCAGCTTGGCCTTGGCCACCGGGGAGCTGTTTTTT
few,TRBV6-6,TRBJ2-7,-,CASSYGEGSYEQYF,TGTGCCAGCAGTTACGGGGAAGGGAGCTACGAGCAGTACTTC
-,TRBV7-2,TRBJ1-5,-,CASGRQIHSNQPQHF,TGTGCCAGCGGAAGACAGATCCATAGCAATCAGCCCCAGCATTTT
-,TRBV28,TRBJ2-5,-,CASSPPAQETQYF,TGTGCCAGCAGTCCCCCGGCCCAAGAGACCCAGTACTTC
-,TRBV5-4,TRBJ2-5,-,CASSFTRGETQYF,TGTGCCAGCAGCTTTACCAGGGGCGAGACCCAGTACTTC
-,TRBV12-2,TRBJ2-4,-,CASRFRDRAKNIQYF,TGTGCAAGTCGCTTCCGGGATCGAGCCAAAAACATTCAGTACTTC
-,TRBV19,TRBJ1-4,-,CASSHPRGWVEKLFF,TGTGCCAGTAGTCATCCGAGGGGATGGGTTGAAAAACTGTTTTTT
-,TRBV2,TRBJ2-7,-,CASSEMSSGRRNYEQYF,TGTGCCAGCAGTGAAATGAGTAGCGGACGACGAAACTACGAGCAGTACTTC
-,TRBV11-3,TRBJ2-1,TRBD2,CASSLSGSMNEQFF,TGTGCCAGCAGCTTAAGCGGGAGCATGAATGAGCAGTTCTTC
-,TRBV6-4,TRBJ2-1,TRBD2,CASSDRSRHLTGGRSDEQFF,TGTGCCAGCAGTGACCGATCTAGACACTTAACGGGGGGACGAAGCGATGAGCAGTTCTTC
-,TRBV19,TRBJ1-1,TRBD1,CASTPGQGGRTEAFF,TGTGCCAGTACCCCGGGACAGGGAGGAAGAACTGAAGCTTTCTTT
-,TRBV27,TRBJ2-2,-,CASSRPTGELFF,TGTGCCAGCAGTCGTCCGACCGGGGAGCTGTTTTTT
-,TRBV20-1,TRBJ1-2,-,CSAMAAYGYTF,TGCAGTGCTATGGCAGCCTATGGCTACACCTTC
once,TRBV11-2,TRBJ2-3,-,CASSSWRAGTDTQYF,TGTGCCAGCAGCTCATGGCGGGCGGGAACAGATACGCAGTATTTT
-,TRBV6-6,TRBJ1-5,-,CASSRSVTGRSNQPQHF,TGTGCCAGCAGTAGATCCGTTACAGGTCGTAGCAATCAGCCCCAGCATTTT
few,TRBV5-1,TRBJ2-5,-,CASRDEATQYF,TGCGCCAGCAGGGATGAGGCGACCCAGTACTTC
-,TRBV2,TRBJ1-1,-,CASRRDGIKNTEAFF,TGTGCCAGCAGGCGGGACGGAATAAAGAACACTGAAGCTTTCTTT
once,TRBV24-1,TRBJ2-1,TRBD2,CATSSPQRGGEQFF,TGTGCCACCAGTTCCCCCCAACGGGGGGGTGAGCAGTTCTTC
-,TRBV5-1,TRBJ2-3,TRBD2,CASSPRTSGGAHGNTQYF,TGCGCCAGCAGCCCCCGGACTAGCGGGGGGGCCCATGGAAATACGCAGTATTTT
-,TRBV15,TRBJ2-7,-,CATSRDGLRSSAGEQYF,TGTGCCACCAGCAGGGATGGACTTCGCTCAAGCGCAGGCGAGCAGTACTTC